A single sample is the source of the 9 T cell receptor beta chains below, sequenced in a study of cytomegalovirus exposure and HLA in healthy donors. Primers included in the PCR were 60 Vbeta and 13 Jbeta primers. Sequencing was performed with immunoSEQ multiplex PCR; in TCRdb, only in-frame clones are kept and a portion is missing. The sample yields about 120,000 clones, roughly 8.6% seen once. The specimen sequenced was PBMCs. These TCRs come from a middle-aged woman in good health and CMV-seropositive.

This clone was seen more than once but under ten times. This rearrangement joins TRBV6-1 to TRBJ2-7, with D uncertain. CDR1 and CDR2 (germline): MNHNS, SASEGT. V shed 1 base and J shed 2 bases, with 6 bases lying between them. The CDR3 totals 13 residues. The CDR3 spells CASSEGRTYEQYF. CDR3 sequence (DNA): TGTGCCAGCAGTGAAGGCAGAACCTACGAGCAGTACTTC.

There are a few counts of this clone. The chain has TRBV19 and TRBJ1-5; D may be TRBD1 (5 bases). V was trimmed by 6 bases and J by 0 bases, leaving 15 bases between them. Looked up from germline, CDR1 is LNHDA and CDR2 is SQIVND (reference sequence). The CDR3 sequence is 16 residues long. The CDR3 bases are TGTGCCAGTAGACGGCAGGGTGGGAATAGCAATCAGCCCCAGCATTTT. Amino acid sequence: CASRRQGGNSNQPQHF.

J is TRBJ2-7 and V is TRBV5-5; no definite D call. There are 12 residues in the CDR3. In germline, CDR1 is SGHKS, CDR2 YYEKEE (reference sequence). The V gene lost 5 bases and the J gene lost 6 bases, with 12 bases spanning the gap. CDR3 region: CASRRQGGEQYF. CDR3 sequence (DNA): TGTGCCAGCAGGAGGCAAGGCGGCGAGCAGTACTTC.

This clone showed up just a few times. This chain connects TRBV2 to TRBJ1-2; D gene ambiguous. V was pared by 3 bases and J by 8 bases, with 16 bases between. CDR1 SNHLY and CDR2 FYNNEI come from the germline V gene. The CDR3 loop spans 14 amino acids. CDR3 sequence: CASSDRPGVLGYTF. CDR3 nucleotides: TGTGCCAGCAGTGACCGACCCGGAGTTTTAGGCTACACCTTC.

In this sample, this clone turned up a few times. This sequence joins TRBV5-1 and TRBJ1-1; D is uncertain. The CDR3 runs to 13 residues. Germline V gives CDR1 SGHRS, CDR2 YFSETQ. V was cut by 2 bases and J by 1 base, with 6 bases left in between. CDR3 sequence reads: CASSFRGNTEAFF. In DNA, the CDR3 is TGCGCCAGCAGCTTCAGAGGGAACACTGAAGCTTTCTTT.

In its sample, this clone was seen a few times. The chain couples TRBV29-1 to TRBJ1-1; D not certain. There are 11 residues in the CDR3. Trimming stripped 4 bases from V and 3 bases from J, with 6 bases between. Germline V gene data show CDR1 as SQVTM and CDR2 as ANQGSEA. DNA of the CDR3: TGCAGCGTTGGCCGCGACACTGAAGCTTTCTTT. Translated, it gives CSVGRDTEAFF.

The chain couples TRBV7-9 to TRBJ2-7, with D maybe TRBD2 (7 bases). V was cut by 3 bases and J by 7 bases, with 22 bases left in between. The CDR3 has 16 residues. Germline V gene lookup returns CDR1 SEHNR and CDR2 FQNEAQ (reference sequence). CDR3 bases: TGTGCCAGCAGCTTTGGGGGCGGGGGTCCCATCGGGGAGCAGTACTTC. The encoded protein is CASSFGGGGPIGEQYF.

This clone has only a few counts. J is TRBJ1-5 and V is TRBV2; 8 bases agree with TRBD1. The germline V gene has CDR1 SNHLY and CDR2 FYNNEI. CDR3 size: 15 residues. The V gene end was trimmed by 5 bases and the J gene end by 2 bases; junction bases not matched to a gene: 5. The CDR3 nucleotides read TGTGCCAGCAGTCCGGACAGGGTAGGCAATCAGCCCCAGCATTTT. Amino acids: CASSPDRVGNQPQHF.

This clone was detected only a few times. The V call is TRBV9, the J call TRBJ2-5, with D tentatively TRBD2 (5 bases). Trimming pared 3 bases from V and 5 bases from J, leaving 17 bases between. This CDR3 has 15 amino acids. Germline CDR1 and CDR2: SGDLS and YYNGEE. Here the CDR3 reads CASSAESSSRETQYF. CDR3 nucleotide sequence: TGTGCCAGCAGCGCAGAGTCGTCTAGCAGGGAGACCCAGTACTTC. The whole variable domain, remainder taken from reference TRBV9 and TRBJ2-5, is DSGVTQTPKHLITATGQRVTLRCSPRSGDLSVYWYQQSLDQGLQFLIQYYNGEERAKGNILERFSAQQFPDLHSELNLSSLELGDSALYFCASSAESSSRETQYFGPGTRLLVL.